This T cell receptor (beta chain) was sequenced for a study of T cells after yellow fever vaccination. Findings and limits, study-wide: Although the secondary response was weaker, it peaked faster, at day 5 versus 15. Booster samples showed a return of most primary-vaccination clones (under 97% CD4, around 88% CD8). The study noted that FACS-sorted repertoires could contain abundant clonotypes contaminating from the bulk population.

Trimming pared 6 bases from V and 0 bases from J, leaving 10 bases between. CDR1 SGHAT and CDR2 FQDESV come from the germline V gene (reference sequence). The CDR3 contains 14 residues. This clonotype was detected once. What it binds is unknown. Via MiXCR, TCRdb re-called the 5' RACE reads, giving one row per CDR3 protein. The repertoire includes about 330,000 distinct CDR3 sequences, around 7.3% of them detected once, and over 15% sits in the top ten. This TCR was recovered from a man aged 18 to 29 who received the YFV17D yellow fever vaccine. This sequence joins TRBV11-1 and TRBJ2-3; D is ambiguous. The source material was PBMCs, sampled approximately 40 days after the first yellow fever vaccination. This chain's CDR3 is CASRLQGSTDTQYF. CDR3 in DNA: TGTGCCAGCAGATTGCAAGGCAGCACAGATACGCAGTATTTT.